This T cell receptor (beta chain) stems from a study of metastatic and nonmetastatic thyroid tumors. The ends lost 4 bases at V and 9 bases at J; junction bases unmatched: 10. Germline CDR1 and CDR2: SGDLS and YYNGEE. This CDR3 comprises 15 residues. The table lists this clone with a few counts. TCRdb re-called the PCR reads via MiXCR. This sample carries approximately 21,000 clones, approximately 22% of them seen once, and the ten largest clones take just over 8%. Until they underwent thyroid surgery, no patient had received any treatment. Material: adjacent normal tissue. The receptor was derived from a female donor with papillary thyroid cancer or a benign thyroid nodule (not recorded which). Some clones in this sample may be carry-over from other donors' samples. The chain employs TRBV9 and TRBJ2-1; TRBD1 matches 10 bases. The DNA of the CDR3 is TGTGCCAGCAGCCCACGGACAGGGGGATGGAGTGAGCAGTTCTTC. Translated: CASSPRTGGWSEQFF.